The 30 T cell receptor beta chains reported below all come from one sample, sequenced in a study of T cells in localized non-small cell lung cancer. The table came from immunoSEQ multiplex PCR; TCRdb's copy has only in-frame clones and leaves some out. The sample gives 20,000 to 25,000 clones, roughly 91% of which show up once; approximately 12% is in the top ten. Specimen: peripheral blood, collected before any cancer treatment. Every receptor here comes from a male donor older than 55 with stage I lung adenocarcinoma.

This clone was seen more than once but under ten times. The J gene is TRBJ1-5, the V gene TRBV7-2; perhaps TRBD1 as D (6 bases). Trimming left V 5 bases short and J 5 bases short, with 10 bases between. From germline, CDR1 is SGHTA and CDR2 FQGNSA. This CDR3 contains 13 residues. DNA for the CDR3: TGTGCCAGCAGCATCCGACAGGATCAGCCCCAGCATTTT. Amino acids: CASSIRQDQPQHF.

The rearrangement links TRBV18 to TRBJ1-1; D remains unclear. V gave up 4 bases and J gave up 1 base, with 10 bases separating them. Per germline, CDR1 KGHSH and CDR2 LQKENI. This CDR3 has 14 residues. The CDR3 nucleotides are TGTGCCAGCTCACGAACATCGGAGAACACTGAAGCTTTCTTT. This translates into CASSRTSENTEAFF.

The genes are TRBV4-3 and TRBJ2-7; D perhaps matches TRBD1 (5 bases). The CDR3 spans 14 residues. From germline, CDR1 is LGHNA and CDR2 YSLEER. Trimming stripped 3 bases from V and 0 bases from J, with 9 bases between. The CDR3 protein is CASSHQGSSYEQYF. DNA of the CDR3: TGCGCCAGCAGCCACCAGGGAAGCTCCTACGAGCAGTACTTC.

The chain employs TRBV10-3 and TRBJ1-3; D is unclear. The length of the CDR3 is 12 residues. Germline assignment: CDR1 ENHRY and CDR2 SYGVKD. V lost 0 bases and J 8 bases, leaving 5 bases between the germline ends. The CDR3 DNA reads TGTGCCATCAGTGAGTCTCGAGACACCATATATTTT. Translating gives CAISESRDTIYF.

CDR3 region: CAWTVGTANYGYTF. The CDR3 DNA sequence: TGTGCCTGGACGGTAGGGACCGCTAACTATGGCTACACCTTC. V gene TRBV30 combines with J gene TRBJ1-2, with a possible D match to TRBD1 (5 bases). The V end was cut by 4 bases, the J end by 0 bases, with 12 bases between. Germline loops: CDR1 GTSNPN, CDR2 SVGIG (reference sequence). The CDR3 spans 14 residues.

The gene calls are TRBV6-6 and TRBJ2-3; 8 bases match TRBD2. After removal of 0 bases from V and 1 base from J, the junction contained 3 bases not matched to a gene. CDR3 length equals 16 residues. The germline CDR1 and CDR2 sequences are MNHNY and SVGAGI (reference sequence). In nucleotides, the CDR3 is TGTGCCAGCAGTTACTCGACGGGGGGGGGCACAGATACGCAGTATTTT. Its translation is CASSYSTGGGTDTQYF.

DNA of the CDR3: TGCGCCAGCAGTGGAAGGGTATCATACAATGAGCAGTTCTTC. Protein: CASSGRVSYNEQFF. The chain employs TRBV10-1 and TRBJ2-1; D call uncertain. The V gene's germline CDR1 is WNHNN and CDR2 SYGVQD (reference sequence). Trimming shortened V by 4 bases and J by 4 bases, and 11 bases separated the two germline ends. The CDR3 totals 14 residues.

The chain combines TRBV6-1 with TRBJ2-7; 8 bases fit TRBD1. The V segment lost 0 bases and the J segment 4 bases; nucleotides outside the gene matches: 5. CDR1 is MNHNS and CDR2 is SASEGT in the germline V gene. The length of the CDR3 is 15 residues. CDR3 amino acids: CASSEAVQGVYEQYF. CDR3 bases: TGTGCCAGCAGTGAAGCGGTACAGGGGGTTTACGAGCAGTACTTC.

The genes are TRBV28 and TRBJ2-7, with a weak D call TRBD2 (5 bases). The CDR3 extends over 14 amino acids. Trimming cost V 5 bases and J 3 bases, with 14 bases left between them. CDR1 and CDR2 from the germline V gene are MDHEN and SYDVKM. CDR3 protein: CASSTPQRSYEQYF. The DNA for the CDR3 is TGTGCCAGCAGTACCCCACAGCGGAGCTACGAGCAGTACTTC.

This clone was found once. CDR3 in DNA: TGTGCCAGCAGCTTGCGGACGGGCGCGAACACCGGGGAGCTGTTTTTT. Translating it yields CASSLRTGANTGELFF. The chain links TRBV7-2 to TRBJ2-2; D ambiguous. CDR1 SGHTA and CDR2 FQGNSA come from the germline V gene. The V end lost 3 bases, the J end lost 0 bases, and 11 bases lay between the germline ends. The CDR3 loop spans 16 amino acids.

CDR3 DNA sequence: TGTGCCAGCAGGATAAACAGGGAGATCGAGCAGTACTTC. It encodes CASRINREIEQYF. The chain couples TRBV2 to TRBJ2-5, with D possibly matching TRBD1 (6 bases). Matching the DNA end better, TRBJ2-7 makes the J call doubtful. The CDR3 sequence is 13 residues long. Per the germline V gene, CDR1 is SNHLY and CDR2 is FYNNEI.

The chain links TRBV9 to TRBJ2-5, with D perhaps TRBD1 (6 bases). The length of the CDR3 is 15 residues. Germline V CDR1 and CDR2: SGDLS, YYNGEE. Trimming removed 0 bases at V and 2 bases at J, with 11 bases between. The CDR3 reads CASSVDPDSQETQYF. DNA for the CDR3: TGTGCCAGCAGCGTAGACCCGGACAGTCAAGAGACCCAGTACTTC.

CDR3 amino acids: CASSLGPALSGANVLTF. For the CDR3, the DNA is TGTGCCAGCAGCTTGGGACCTGCCCTCTCTGGGGCCAACGTCCTGACTTTC. The chain combines TRBV7-2 with TRBJ2-6; D assignment may be TRBD1 or TRBD2 (5 bases each). The CDR3 extends over 17 amino acids. V dropped 3 bases and J dropped 0 bases, with 12 bases sitting between them. Per germline, CDR1 SGHTA and CDR2 FQGNSA.

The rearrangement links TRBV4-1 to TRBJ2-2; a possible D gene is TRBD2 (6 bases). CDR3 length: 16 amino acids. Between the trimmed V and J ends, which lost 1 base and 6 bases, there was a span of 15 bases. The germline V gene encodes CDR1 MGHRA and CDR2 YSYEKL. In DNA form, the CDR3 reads TGCGCCAGCAGCCAAGCGGGCAGTTGGGGGGCCGGGGAGCTGTTTTTT. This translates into CASSQAGSWGAGELFF.

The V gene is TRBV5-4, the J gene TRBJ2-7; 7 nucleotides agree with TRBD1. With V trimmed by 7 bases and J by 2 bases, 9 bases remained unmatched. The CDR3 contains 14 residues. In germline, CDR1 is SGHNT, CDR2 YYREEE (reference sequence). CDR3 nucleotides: TGTGCCAGCGCATCACAGGGGACAACCTACGAGCAGTACTTC. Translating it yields CASASQGTTYEQYF.

CDR3 protein: CASRSERRGNQPQHF. CDR3 nucleotides: TGTGCCAGCCGTTCCGAGCGGCGTGGCAATCAGCCCCAGCATTTT. This chain connects TRBV28 to TRBJ1-5, with D unclear. This CDR3 is built from 15 residues. Trimming stripped 8 bases from V and 2 bases from J, with 16 bases between. Per the germline V gene, CDR1 is MDHEN and CDR2 is SYDVKM. Full variable domain (missing parts from reference TRBV28 and TRBJ1-5): DVKVTQSSRYLVKRTGEKVFLECVQDMDHENMFWYRQDPGLGLRLIYFSYDVKMKEKGDIPEGYSVSREKKERFSLILESASTNQTSMYLCASRSERRGNQPQHFGDGTRLSIL.

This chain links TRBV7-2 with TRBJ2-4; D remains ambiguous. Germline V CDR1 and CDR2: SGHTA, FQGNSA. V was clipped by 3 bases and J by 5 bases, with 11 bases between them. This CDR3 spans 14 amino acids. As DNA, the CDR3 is TGTGCCAGCAGCTTGACGCCGAACCAAAACATTCAGTACTTC. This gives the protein CASSLTPNQNIQYF.

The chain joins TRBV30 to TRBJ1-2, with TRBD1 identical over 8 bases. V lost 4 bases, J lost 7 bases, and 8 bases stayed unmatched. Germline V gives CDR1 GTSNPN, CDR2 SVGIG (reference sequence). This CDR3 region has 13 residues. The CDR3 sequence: CAWKVLDRGGYTF. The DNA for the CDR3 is TGTGCCTGGAAAGTACTAGACAGGGGTGGCTACACCTTC.

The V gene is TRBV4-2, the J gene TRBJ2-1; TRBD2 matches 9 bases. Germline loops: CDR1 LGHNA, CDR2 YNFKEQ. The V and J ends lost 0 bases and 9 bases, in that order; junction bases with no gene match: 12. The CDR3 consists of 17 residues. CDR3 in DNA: TGTGCCAGCAGCCAAGACCTTAGGCGGGGGGGCCTTGGTGAGCAGTTCTTC. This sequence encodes CASSQDLRRGGLGEQFF.

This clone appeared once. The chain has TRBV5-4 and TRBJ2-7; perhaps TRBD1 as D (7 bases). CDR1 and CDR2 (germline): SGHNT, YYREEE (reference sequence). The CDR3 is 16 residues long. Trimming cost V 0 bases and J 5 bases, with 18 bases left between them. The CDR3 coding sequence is TGTGCCAGCAGCTTGGCCATGGCAGGGGGGATCGACGAGCAGTACTTC. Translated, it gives CASSLAMAGGIDEQYF.

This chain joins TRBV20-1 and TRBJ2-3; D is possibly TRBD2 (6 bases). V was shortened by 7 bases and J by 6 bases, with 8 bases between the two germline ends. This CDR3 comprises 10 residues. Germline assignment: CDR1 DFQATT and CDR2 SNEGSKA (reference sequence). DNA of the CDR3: TGCAGTGGAGGGAGGGATACGCAGTATTTT. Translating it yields CSGGRDTQYF.

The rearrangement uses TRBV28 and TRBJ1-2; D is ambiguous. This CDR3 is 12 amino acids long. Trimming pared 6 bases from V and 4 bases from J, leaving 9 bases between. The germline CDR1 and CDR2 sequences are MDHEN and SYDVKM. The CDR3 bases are TGTGCCAGCAGCTCTCAAAGCTATGGCTACACCTTC. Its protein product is CASSSQSYGYTF.

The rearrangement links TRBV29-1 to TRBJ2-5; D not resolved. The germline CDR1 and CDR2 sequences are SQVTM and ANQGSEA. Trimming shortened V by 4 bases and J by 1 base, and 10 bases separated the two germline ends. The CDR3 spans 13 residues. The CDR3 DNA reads TGCAGCGTTGCTGGCGGTACCCAAGAGACCCAGTACTTC. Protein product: CSVAGGTQETQYF.

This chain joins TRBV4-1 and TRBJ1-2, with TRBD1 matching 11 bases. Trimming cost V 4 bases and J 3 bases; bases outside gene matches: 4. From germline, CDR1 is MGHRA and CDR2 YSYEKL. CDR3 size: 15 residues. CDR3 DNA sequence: TGCGCCAGCAGCCCTGGACAGGGGGCTGACTATGGCTACACCTTC. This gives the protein CASSPGQGADYGYTF.

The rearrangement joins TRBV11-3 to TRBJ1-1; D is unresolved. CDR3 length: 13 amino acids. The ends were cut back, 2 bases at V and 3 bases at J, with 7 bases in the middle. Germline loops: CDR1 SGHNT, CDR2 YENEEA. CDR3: CASSLQDDTEAFF. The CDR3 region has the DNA TGTGCCAGCAGCTTACAGGATGACACTGAAGCTTTCTTT.

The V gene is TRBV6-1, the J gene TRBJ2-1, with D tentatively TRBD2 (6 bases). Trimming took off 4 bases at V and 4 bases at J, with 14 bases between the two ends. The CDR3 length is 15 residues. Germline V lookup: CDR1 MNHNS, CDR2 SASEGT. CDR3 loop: CASSGGDGGYNEQFF. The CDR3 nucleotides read TGTGCCAGCAGTGGGGGGGACGGGGGATACAATGAGCAGTTCTTC.

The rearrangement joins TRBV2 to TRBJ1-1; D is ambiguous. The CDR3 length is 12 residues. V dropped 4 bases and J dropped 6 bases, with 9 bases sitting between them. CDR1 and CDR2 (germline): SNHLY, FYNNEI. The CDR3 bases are TGTGCCAGCAGTGGAAGGGATGCTGAAGCTTTCTTT. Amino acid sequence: CASSGRDAEAFF.

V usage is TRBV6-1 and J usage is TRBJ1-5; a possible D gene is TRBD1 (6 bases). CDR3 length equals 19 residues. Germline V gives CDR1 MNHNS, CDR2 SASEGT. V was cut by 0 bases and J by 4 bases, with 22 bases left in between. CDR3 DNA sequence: TGTGCCAGCAGTGAAGCGCTTCCACCGGGGGGGCGGGGTAATCAGCCCCAGCATTTT. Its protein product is CASSEALPPGGRGNQPQHF.

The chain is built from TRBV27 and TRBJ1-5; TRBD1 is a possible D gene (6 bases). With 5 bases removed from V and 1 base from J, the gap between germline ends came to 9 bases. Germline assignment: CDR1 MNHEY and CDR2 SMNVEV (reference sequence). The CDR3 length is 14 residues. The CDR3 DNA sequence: TGTGCCAGCAGTGCACAGGGAAGCAATCAGCCCCAGCATTTT. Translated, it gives CASSAQGSNQPQHF.

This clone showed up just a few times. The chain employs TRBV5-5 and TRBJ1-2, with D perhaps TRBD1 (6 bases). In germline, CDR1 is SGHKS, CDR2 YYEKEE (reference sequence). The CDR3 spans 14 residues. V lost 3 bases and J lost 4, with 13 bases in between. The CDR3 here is CASSSRTALYGYTF. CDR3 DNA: TGTGCCAGCAGCTCTAGGACAGCCCTCTATGGCTACACCTTC.